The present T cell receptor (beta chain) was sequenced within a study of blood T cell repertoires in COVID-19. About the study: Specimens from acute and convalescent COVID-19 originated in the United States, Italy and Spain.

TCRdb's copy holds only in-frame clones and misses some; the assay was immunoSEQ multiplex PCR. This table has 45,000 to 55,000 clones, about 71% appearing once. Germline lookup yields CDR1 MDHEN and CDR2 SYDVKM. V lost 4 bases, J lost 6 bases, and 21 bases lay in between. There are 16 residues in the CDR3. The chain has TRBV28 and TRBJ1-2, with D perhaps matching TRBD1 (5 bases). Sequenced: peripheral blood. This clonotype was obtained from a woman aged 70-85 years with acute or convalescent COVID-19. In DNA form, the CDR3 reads TGTGCCAGCAGTTCCGGGGGGGTTGGATTGGTGGATGGCTACACCTTC. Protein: CASSSGGVGLVDGYTF.